This TCR beta chain appears in the sequencing data of a study of T-cell memory formation after mild COVID-19. This clonotype was found a few times. The CDR3 contains 15 residues. V was trimmed by 0 bases and J by 8 bases, leaving 13 bases between them. Germline CDR1 KGHSH, CDR2 LQKENI. In TCRdb, the 5' RACE reads were re-called with MiXCR into one record per CDR3 protein. The sample lists roughly 120,000 distinct CDR3 sequences, roughly 15% occurring once. The receptor was isolated from an adult woman who had mild COVID-19 (a few samples of this study predate the infection). Cell type and time point are not known. The V gene is TRBV18, the J gene TRBJ1-4, with D unclear. The sample consisted of PBMCs or a T cell subset sorted from them (not recorded which). In nucleotides, the CDR3 is TGTGCCAGCTCACCACCGGGTGCGGTGAAGGAAAAACTGTTTTTT. Amino acids: CASSPPGAVKEKLFF. Supplemented by reference TRBV18 and TRBJ1-4, the full variable domain reads NAGVMQNPRHLVRRRGQEARLRCSPMKGHSHVYWYRQLPEEGLKFMVYLQKENIIDESGMPKERFSAEFPKEGPSILRIQQVVRGDSAAYFCASSPPGAVKEKLFFGSGTQLSVL.